This T cell receptor beta chain was profiled in a study of blood T cell repertoires in COVID-19. Overall study context: Sites across the United States, Italy and Spain contributed samples from acute and convalescent COVID-19. Nucleic acid was either cDNA or gDNA, and it came from T cells, B-cell-depleted T cells, or PBMCs.

The data were produced by immunoSEQ multiplex PCR, yet TCRdb's version contains in-frame clones alone and is incomplete. The data show around 95,000 clones, 85% seen once. V was pared by 2 bases and J by 6 bases, with 10 bases of the junction left unmatched. CDR1 KGHDR and CDR2 SFDVKD come from the germline V gene. This CDR3 has 17 amino acids. The specimen sequenced was peripheral blood. The chain is built from TRBV24-1 and TRBJ2-1; 9 nucleotides agree with TRBD1. The sequence derives from a man between 50 and 59 years old with active or convalescent COVID-19. CDR3 region: CATSDSNRGRNGNEQFF. CDR3 coding DNA: TGTGCCACCAGTGATTCGAACAGGGGGCGCAATGGCAATGAGCAGTTCTTC.